This T cell receptor beta chain was captured by sequencing in a study of blood T cells in healthy people across ages. Study-level findings and limits: Diversity of TCR beta correlated strongly with naive T cell percentage. Both naive CD4+ cell counts and diversity were greater in long-lived donors than in aged donors.

The second PCR ran roughly 7 to 12 cycles with a sample-barcoded 5' primer and J-beta primers. Each TCR beta cDNA got a 12-nucleotide random molecular identifier. The study obtained at least 2.5 million CDR3-containing paired-end reads from every sample. TCRdb re-analysed the 5' RACE reads in MiXCR, keeping a single row per CDR3 protein. The sample shows some 1,500,000 distinct CDR3 sequences, 35% to 45% of them seen only once. Note on this clonotype: Its cognate antigen is unknown. This may arise from a read error, as a much more abundant clone is one base away.

V lost 3 bases, J lost 5 bases, and 20 bases lay in between. CDR1 is ENHRY and CDR2 is SYGVKD in the germline V gene. The CDR3 extends over 16 amino acids. This sequence originates from a woman aged 18-30 years in good health. The sample consisted of blood. This chain connects TRBV10-3 to TRBJ2-7; D is possibly TRBD2 (6 bases). CDR3 DNA sequence: TGTGCCATCAGTGAACCGTTAGGCGGGATGGGCGACGAGCAGTACTTC. The encoded protein is CAISEPLGGMGDEQYF.